Listed below are T cell receptor beta chains from one sample, sequenced in a study of blood T cell repertoires in COVID-19. Some clones are missing from TCRdb's copy, which holds only in-frame ones; the method was immunoSEQ multiplex PCR. This sample has 55,000 to 75,000 clones, with around 80% found just once. Sequenced: peripheral blood. The source of these receptors is a man older than 75 with acute or convalescent COVID-19. CDR3s include the opening cysteine and the closing phenylalanine or tryptophan. Fields, in order: D gene, V gene, J gene, clone size, CDR3 length, CDR3 protein, CDR3 DNA. D genes are given only for firm matches. Clone size is shown for a subset of rows, as once, few, many or a class of expanded clone.

D gene: TRBD1
V gene: TRBV29-1
J gene: TRBJ1-4
clone size: -
CDR3 length: 13
CDR3 protein: CSVSGTGEKKLFF
CDR3 DNA: TGCAGCGTTAGCGGGACAGGGGAGAAAAAACTGTTTTTT

D gene: -
V gene: TRBV6-6
J gene: TRBJ2-7
clone size: -
CDR3 length: 15
CDR3 protein: CASSPGLASSYEQYF
CDR3 DNA: TGTGCCAGCAGCCCCGGACTCGCGAGCTCCTACGAGCAGTACTTC

D gene: -
V gene: TRBV4-3
J gene: TRBJ1-2
clone size: -
CDR3 length: 14
CDR3 protein: CASSQEWQPYGYTF
CDR3 DNA: TGCGCCAGCAGCCAAGAATGGCAACCATATGGCTACACCTTC

D gene: -
V gene: TRBV28
J gene: TRBJ1-4
clone size: -
CDR3 length: 13
CDR3 protein: CASSLGADEKLFF
CDR3 DNA: TGTGCCAGCAGTTTAGGGGCCGATGAAAAACTGTTTTTT

D gene: TRBD2
V gene: TRBV7-3
J gene: TRBJ2-2
clone size: -
CDR3 length: 16
CDR3 protein: CASSPIAGGFVGELFF
CDR3 DNA: TGTGCCAGCAGCCCCATAGCGGGAGGATTTGTAGGGGAGCTGTTTTTT

D gene: TRBD2
V gene: TRBV24-1
J gene: TRBJ2-1
clone size: once
CDR3 length: 15
CDR3 protein: CATGLGAGVRYEQFF
CDR3 DNA: TGTGCCACCGGTCTGGGAGCGGGAGTTCGGTATGAGCAGTTCTTC

D gene: -
V gene: TRBV11-3
J gene: TRBJ2-5
clone size: -
CDR3 length: 13
CDR3 protein: CASSLGEAETQYF
CDR3 DNA: TGTGCCAGCAGCTTAGGTGAGGCGGAGACCCAGTACTTC

D gene: -
V gene: TRBV30
J gene: TRBJ1-4
clone size: -
CDR3 length: 13
CDR3 protein: CAWSLSVGEKLFF
CDR3 DNA: TGTGCCTGGAGTCTATCCGTCGGGGAAAAACTGTTTTTT

D gene: -
V gene: TRBV6-6
J gene: TRBJ2-1
clone size: once
CDR3 length: 15
CDR3 protein: CASSFNRVPYNEQFF
CDR3 DNA: TGTGCCAGCAGTTTCAACAGGGTACCCTACAATGAGCAGTTCTTC

D gene: -
V gene: TRBV11-2
J gene: TRBJ2-1
clone size: -
CDR3 length: 19
CDR3 protein: CASSPLGKRKDSSYNEQFF
CDR3 DNA: TGTGCCAGCAGCCCCCTAGGGAAAAGGAAGGACAGCTCCTACAATGAGCAGTTCTTC

D gene: -
V gene: TRBV19
J gene: TRBJ1-2
clone size: -
CDR3 length: 14
CDR3 protein: CASSIRPGYRGYTF
CDR3 DNA: TGTGCCAGTAGTATCCGCCCAGGGTACAGGGGCTACACCTTC

D gene: TRBD2
V gene: TRBV5-1
J gene: TRBJ2-7
clone size: -
CDR3 length: 15
CDR3 protein: CASRGTGTTTYEQYF
CDR3 DNA: TGCGCCAGCAGGGGCACCGGGACTACGACTTACGAGCAGTACTTC

D gene: TRBD2
V gene: TRBV5-6
J gene: TRBJ2-1
clone size: once
CDR3 length: 17
CDR3 protein: CASSLDGLAEDYNEQFF
CDR3 DNA: TGTGCCAGCAGCCTCGATGGACTAGCGGAGGACTACAATGAGCAGTTCTTC

D gene: TRBD2
V gene: TRBV11-2
J gene: TRBJ2-3
clone size: -
CDR3 length: 13
CDR3 protein: CASSGLAQDTQYF
CDR3 DNA: TGTGCCAGCAGTGGACTAGCCCAAGATACGCAGTATTTT

D gene: -
V gene: TRBV4-3
J gene: TRBJ1-1
clone size: -
CDR3 length: 14
CDR3 protein: CASSQEVGALEAFF
CDR3 DNA: TGCGCCAGCAGCCAAGAGGTAGGGGCTCTTGAAGCTTTCTTT

D gene: -
V gene: TRBV14
J gene: TRBJ2-5
clone size: -
CDR3 length: 13
CDR3 protein: CASSPTRRETQYF
CDR3 DNA: TGTGCCAGCAGCCCCACGAGGCGGGAGACCCAGTACTTC

D gene: -
V gene: TRBV13
J gene: TRBJ2-1
clone size: -
CDR3 length: 15
CDR3 protein: CASSRLGSSYNEQFF
CDR3 DNA: TGTGCCAGCAGCCGGTTGGGGAGCTCCTACAATGAGCAGTTCTTC